Shown below are 24 T cell receptor beta chains from a single sample sequenced in a study of control samples from healthy donors and cancer patients (dated by TCRdb to the early 2020s). Library construction relied on the immunoSEQ multiplex PCR assay. The table was pulled from immuneACCESS by TCRdb, which kept in-frame rearrangements only. Such tables lose some clones; where checked, under half of the loss comes from unresolved V genes, and the rest has no known cause. Recorded for this sample are 150,000 to 190,000 clones; approximately 93% of them occurred a single time. More than 2% of the sample goes to the ten largest clones. The sample comprised blood. The receptors were sampled from a man aged 50 to 59 in good health.

The chain combines TRBV28 with TRBJ1-4; no firm D call. Trimming pared 2 bases from V and 13 bases from J, leaving 14 bases between. The length of the CDR3 is 13 residues. The germline CDR1 and CDR2 sequences are MDHEN and SYDVKM. The CDR3 coding sequence is TGTGCCAGCAGTTTACCTCAGTCCGGTGGACTGTTTTTT. Amino acids: CASSLPQSGGLFF.

V gene TRBV19 combines with J gene TRBJ2-7, with D uncertain. The CDR3 has 14 residues. CDR1 is LNHDA and CDR2 is SQIVND in the germline V gene (reference sequence). V was pared by 5 bases and J by 2 bases, with 13 bases between. The CDR3 protein is CASSAQKGTYEQYF. The CDR3 bases are TGTGCCAGTAGTGCCCAGAAAGGGACCTACGAGCAGTACTTC.

The V gene is TRBV19, the J gene TRBJ2-7, with D possibly being TRBD1 (5 bases). The germline V gene encodes CDR1 LNHDA and CDR2 SQIVND (reference sequence). The CDR3 contains 14 residues. V lost 3 bases and J 4 bases, leaving 13 bases between the germline ends. The CDR3 protein is CASSMVAGKYEQYF. DNA for the CDR3: TGTGCCAGTAGTATGGTGGCAGGGAAATACGAGCAGTACTTC.

The V and J genes are TRBV6-6 and TRBJ2-7; D is unresolved. Germline CDR1 reads MNHNY; CDR2 reads SVGAGI (reference sequence). V lost 0 bases, J lost 0 bases, and 9 bases lay in between. The CDR3 extends over 15 amino acids. The CDR3 region is CASSYSAVNSYEQYF. CDR3 DNA: TGTGCCAGCAGTTACTCGGCCGTAAACTCCTACGAGCAGTACTTC.

For this clone: A read error may produce the germline difference seen at one junction end. The chain couples TRBV12-3 or TRBV12-4 to TRBJ1-2, with D unclear. The length of the CDR3 is 13 residues. CDR3 amino acids: CASSLATNYGYTF. The DNA for the CDR3 is TGTGCCAGCAGTCTAGCCACTAACTATGGCTACACCTTC.

V usage is TRBV27 and J usage is TRBJ2-3; TRBD2 aligns across 10 bases. Germline CDR1 reads MNHEY; CDR2 reads SMNVEV (reference sequence). J gave up 4 bases and V 1 base, and 5 bases lay outside the gene matches. CDR3 length: 16 amino acids. CDR3 sequence (DNA): TGTGCCAGCAGTTTATGGTTAGCGGGAGGTCCAGATACGCAGTATTTT. Amino acids: CASSLWLAGGPDTQYF.

The J gene is TRBJ1-4, the V gene TRBV7-6; TRBD1 agrees at 8 bases. Trimming cost V 3 bases and J 2 bases; bases outside gene matches: 2. From germline, CDR1 is SGHVS and CDR2 FNYEAQ. The CDR3 runs to 15 residues. This chain's CDR3 is CASSLRQGTNEKLFF. Written as DNA, the CDR3 is TGTGCCAGCAGCTTGAGACAGGGGACTAATGAAAAACTGTTTTTT.

The CDR3 here is CASSREMIEAFF. CDR3 sequence (DNA): TGTGCCAGCAGCCGGGAGATGATTGAAGCTTTCTTT. The chain carries TRBV5-5 and TRBJ1-1, with D unclear. Germline lookup yields CDR1 SGHKS and CDR2 YYEKEE (reference sequence). Trimming left V 4 bases short and J 7 bases short, with 11 bases between. This CDR3 is 12 amino acids long.

This chain uses TRBV5-1 with TRBJ1-5; possibly TRBD1 for D (6 bases). This CDR3 region has 15 residues. The V gene lost 3 bases and the J gene lost 5 bases, with 15 bases spanning the gap. Germline V lookup: CDR1 SGHRS, CDR2 YFSETQ. CDR3 coding DNA: TGCGCCAGCAGCTCTACAGGGAGGGAGGATCAGCCCCAGCATTTT. Protein sequence: CASSSTGREDQPQHF.

V is TRBV5-4 and J is TRBJ1-2; the D is unclear. V shed 0 bases and J shed 6 bases, with 6 bases lying between them. CDR1 and CDR2 from the germline V gene are SGHNT and YYREEE (reference sequence). The length of the CDR3 is 12 residues. CDR3 sequence (DNA): TGTGCCAGCAGCTTGGACGGGGATGGCTACACCTTC. Translation: CASSLDGDGYTF. The full variable domain, its missing parts supplied by reference TRBV5-4 and TRBJ1-2, is ETGVTQSPTHLIKTRGQQVTLRCSSQSGHNTVSWYQQALGQGPQFIFQYYREEENGRGNFPPRFSGLQFPNYSSELNVNALELDDSALYLCASSLDGDGYTFGSGTRLTVV.

Only one count was recorded for this clone. CDR3 coding DNA: TGTGCCAGCAGTTTCGGGCTGGGCAGAAGCGACCACGAGCAGTACTTC. It encodes CASSFGLGRSDHEQYF. The chain is built from TRBV27 and TRBJ2-7; D is unclear. Trimming removed 3 bases at V and 5 bases at J, with 20 bases between. There are 16 residues in the CDR3. The germline gives CDR1 MNHEY, CDR2 SMNVEV (reference sequence).

The chain is built from TRBV10-3 and TRBJ1-5; 8 bases map to TRBD1. The CDR3 extends over 15 amino acids. CDR1 is ENHRY, CDR2 SYGVKD, per germline. The V and J ends lost 5 bases and 5 bases, in that order; junction bases with no gene match: 8. CDR3 DNA sequence: TGTGCCATCAGTCAGAACTCAGGGGGCGATCAGCCCCAGCATTTT. Encoded protein: CAISQNSGGDQPQHF.

This clone appeared a single time. The chain employs TRBV28 and TRBJ1-2, with 10 bases matching TRBD1. V gave up 5 bases and J gave up 6 bases; unmatched junction bases: 0. The CDR3 extends over 12 amino acids. Germline CDR1 is MDHEN and CDR2 is SYDVKM. The CDR3 DNA sequence: TGTGCCAGCAGTGGGACAGGGGATGGCTACACCTTC. Its protein is CASSGTGDGYTF.

Only one count was recorded for this clone. J is TRBJ2-1 and V is TRBV3-1 (or the pseudogene TRBV3-2); TRBD1 aligns across 7 bases. Germline CDR1 reads LGHDT; CDR2 reads YNNKEL (reference sequence). CDR3 length: 15 residues. V dropped 1 base and J dropped 5; count of bases not matched to a gene: 5. CDR3 in amino acids: CASSQGQGRHNEQFF. The CDR3, as DNA: TGTGCCAGCAGCCAAGGACAGGGAAGGCACAATGAGCAGTTCTTC.

The J gene is TRBJ2-7, the V gene TRBV4-1; unclear D gene. Germline-derived CDR1 and CDR2 are MGHRA and YSYEKL. The V and J ends lost 8 bases and 0 bases respectively, with 8 bases between them. This CDR3 has 12 amino acids. The CDR3 protein is CASAGVSYEQYF. The CDR3 region has the DNA TGCGCCAGCGCAGGAGTCTCCTACGAGCAGTACTTC.

This chain uses TRBV11-2 with TRBJ2-5; D gene uncertain. The CDR3 loop spans 10 amino acids. Germline CDR1 reads SGHAT; CDR2 reads FQNNGV. V shed 8 bases and J shed 5 bases, with 6 bases lying between them. In nucleotides, the CDR3 is TGTGCCAGCCACCGGGAGACCCAGTACTTC. Its protein product is CASHRETQYF.

This chain links TRBV6-5 with TRBJ2-1; possible D gene TRBD1, 6 bases. The ends were cut back, 9 bases at V and 12 bases at J, with 21 bases in the middle. The CDR3 covers 13 residues. Germline V gene lookup returns CDR1 MNHEY and CDR2 SVGAGI. CDR3 DNA: TGTGCCAGTTTACAGGGAGACACACCACGGCAGTTCTTC. Protein: CASLQGDTPRQFF.

This clone appeared once. This chain links TRBV7-2 with TRBJ1-6; D unresolved. Trimming pared 3 bases from V and 4 bases from J, leaving 10 bases between. This CDR3 has 15 residues. Germline assignment: CDR1 SGHTA and CDR2 FQGNSA. Here the CDR3 reads CASSFTGVYNSPLHF. CDR3 bases: TGTGCCAGCAGCTTTACGGGAGTTTATAATTCACCCCTCCACTTT.

The chain joins TRBV19 to TRBJ1-5; 7 bases are a match to TRBD1. CDR3 size: 15 residues. The V segment lost 3 bases and the J segment 3 bases; nucleotides outside the gene matches: 5. Germline CDR1 reads LNHDA; CDR2 reads SQIVND (reference sequence). CDR3 in DNA: TGTGCCAGTAGTATTCAGGGACAGTCCAATCAGCCCCAGCATTTT. Translated: CASSIQGQSNQPQHF. The full variable domain, in which reference TRBV19 and TRBJ1-5 provide the parts outside the CDR3, is DGGITQSPKYLFRKEGQNVTLSCEQNLNHDAMYWYRQDPGQGLRLIYYSQIVNDFQKGDIAEGYSVSREKKESFPLTVTSAQKNPTAFYLCASSIQGQSNQPQHFGDGTRLSIL.

V is TRBV28 and J is TRBJ1-3; 10 bases match TRBD1. Germline CDR1 reads MDHEN; CDR2 reads SYDVKM. The CDR3 is 17 amino acids. Trimming took 4 bases from V and 2 from J; bases not matched to a gene: 8. DNA of the CDR3: TGTGCCAGCAGTTCAAACCCTGGGACAGGGGCTGGAAACACCATATATTTT. Its protein product is CASSSNPGTGAGNTIYF.

The gene calls are TRBV5-1 and TRBJ1-3; D gene unclear. The CDR3 has 14 residues. The germline V gene encodes CDR1 SGHRS and CDR2 YFSETQ. With 0 bases removed from V and 1 base from J, the gap between germline ends came to 5 bases. Written as DNA, the CDR3 is TGCGCCAGCAGCTTGGCTGGTTCTGGAAACACCATATATTTT. It is translated as CASSLAGSGNTIYF.

The chain joins TRBV2 to TRBJ1-3, with 9 bases matching TRBD1. The V gene's germline CDR1 is SNHLY and CDR2 FYNNEI. The CDR3 contains 15 residues. V lost 5 bases and J lost 0; bases outside the gene matches: 2. CDR3 DNA sequence: TGTGCCAGCAGTCCGGACAGGGGCTCTGGAAACACCATATATTTT. As protein: CASSPDRGSGNTIYF.

This rearrangement joins TRBV27 to TRBJ2-7, with D perhaps matching TRBD2 (5 bases). Trimming removed 6 bases from V and 5 bases from J, with 14 bases in between. This CDR3 comprises 13 residues. Germline V gene sequence: CDR1 MNHEY, CDR2 SMNVEV (reference sequence). CDR3 loop: CASSTGSWDEQYF. In DNA, the CDR3 is TGTGCCAGCAGCACGGGGTCTTGGGACGAGCAGTACTTC.

The chain carries TRBV29-1 and TRBJ2-5; 8 bases agree with TRBD1. Germline loops: CDR1 SQVTM, CDR2 ANQGSEA. This CDR3 region has 12 residues. Unmatched junction bases numbered 5, after V lost 6 bases and J lost 5 bases. The CDR3 here is CSVGQEEETQYF. The CDR3 coding sequence is TGCAGCGTGGGACAGGAAGAGGAGACCCAGTACTTC.